This T cell receptor beta chain was sequenced for a study of blood T cell repertoires in COVID-19. Overall study: There were acute and convalescent COVID-19 samples, and they came from the United States, Italy and Spain.

Authors' methods: Reference gene primer amplification gave estimated nucleated cell counts. Repertoires were generated with immunoSEQ multiplex PCR, while TCRdb's copy carries only in-frame clones and drops some. V and J calls and clone size are given by that table; D and trimming were obtained from the DNA. The sample has about 250,000 clones, 88% seen once. A remark on this clone: A junction end diverges from the germline sequence, so it may reflect a read error.

Assignment of participants to cohorts was predicated upon participant-reported clinical history. There are 15 residues in the CDR3. From germline, CDR1 is LNHDA and CDR2 SQIVND (reference sequence). J is TRBJ1-5 and V is TRBV19; D is perhaps TRBD1 (6 bases). Material: PBMCs or T cells enriched from blood (not recorded which). The clonotype originates from a woman aged 45-59 years who had recovered from COVID-19. CDR3 sequence reads: CASSIGQYSNQPQHF. The DNA for the CDR3 is TGTGCCAGTAGCATAGGACAGTATAGCAATCAGCCCCAGCATTTT. Filled out from reference TRBV19 and TRBJ1-5, the complete variable domain reads DGGITQSPKYLFRKEGQNVTLSCEQNLNHDAMYWYRQDPGQGLRLIYYSQIVNDFQKGDIAEGYSVSREKKESFPLTVTSAQKNPTAFYLCASSIGQYSNQPQHFGDGTRLSIL.